Presented here are 21 T cell receptor beta chains from one specimen sequenced in a study of blood T cell repertoires in COVID-19. The repertoire was sequenced with immunoSEQ multiplex PCR; TCRdb's copy has only in-frame clones and lacks some. The data hold 350,000 or so clones, with 85% to 90% observed a single time. The sequenced sample was PBMCs or T cells enriched from blood (not recorded which). These receptors originate from a woman in her 30s who had been exposed to COVID-19.

The V and J genes are TRBV29-1 and TRBJ2-7; no reliable D call. The germline gives CDR1 SQVTM, CDR2 ANQGSEA. The CDR3 is 10 amino acids. V lost 5 bases and J 3 bases, leaving 5 bases between the germline ends. This chain's CDR3 is CSVRDYEQYF. As DNA, the CDR3 is TGCAGCGTTCGAGACTACGAGCAGTACTTC.

V gene TRBV6-1 combines with J gene TRBJ2-3; perhaps TRBD2 as D (6 bases). In germline, CDR1 is MNHNS, CDR2 SASEGT. The CDR3 runs to 17 residues. V was pared by 0 bases and J by 0 bases, with 13 bases between. The CDR3 bases are TGTGCCAGCAGTGAAGCGGTAACTAGCCTAAGCACAGATACGCAGTATTTT. The encoded protein is CASSEAVTSLSTDTQYF.

This clone appeared once. The chain joins TRBV28 to TRBJ1-2; D call uncertain. The CDR3 extends over 15 amino acids. V lost 3 bases to trimming and J lost 4 bases, with 15 bases between them. The germline gives CDR1 MDHEN, CDR2 SYDVKM. CDR3 in amino acids: CASSLAPMSGYGYTF. CDR3 nucleotide sequence: TGTGCCAGCAGTTTGGCCCCGATGAGCGGCTATGGCTACACCTTC.

This clone was counted once. The genes are TRBV6-5 and TRBJ2-7, with TRBD1 identical over 10 bases. The CDR3 covers 13 residues. V shed 6 bases, J shed 3 bases, and the junction held 2 bases outside the gene matches. Germline V lookup: CDR1 MNHEY, CDR2 SVGAGI. CDR3 region: CASRTGGGYEQYF. The CDR3 DNA sequence: TGTGCCAGCAGGACAGGGGGCGGCTACGAGCAGTACTTC.

CDR3 residues: CASSSGQGAGYGYTF. The CDR3 region has the DNA TGTGCCAGCAGCTCAGGACAGGGGGCAGGCTATGGCTACACCTTC. This chain joins TRBV5-8 and TRBJ1-2, with 11 bases fitting TRBD1. The CDR3 sequence is 15 residues long. Germline CDR1 and CDR2: SGHTS and YDEGEE. V was clipped by 3 bases and J by 4 bases; unmatched bases: 5.

V and J are TRBV7-9 and TRBJ1-1, with 8 bases identical to TRBD1. Germline values: CDR1 SEHNR, CDR2 FQNEAQ (reference sequence). The junction had 5 bases not matched to a gene; V was cut back by 4 bases and J by 7 bases. The CDR3 covers 13 residues. The CDR3 nucleotides are TGTGCCAGCAGCTCCGGCGGGACAGGTGAAGCTTTCTTT. The encoded protein is CASSSGGTGEAFF.

The chain has TRBV27 and TRBJ2-4; 7 bases are a match to TRBD1. The CDR3 is 16 residues long. With 1 base clipped from V and 6 bases from J, the junction kept 9 bases outside the gene matches. The germline gives CDR1 MNHEY, CDR2 SMNVEV (reference sequence). Here the CDR3 DNA reads TGTGCCAGCAGTTTATGGGGCAGGGGGAGTGGAAACATTCAGTACTTC. Its protein is CASSLWGRGSGNIQYF.

This clone has just a few counts. The gene calls are TRBV9 and TRBJ2-4, with TRBD2 identical over 15 bases. Germline trimming cut 3 bases from V and 6 bases from J; bases unmatched to any gene: 7. CDR1 is SGDLS and CDR2 is YYNGEE in the germline V gene. This CDR3 is built from 17 residues. The CDR3 sequence: CASSAGLAGGYGNIQYF. DNA for the CDR3: TGTGCCAGCAGCGCAGGACTAGCGGGAGGGTACGGAAACATTCAGTACTTC.

The chain couples TRBV19 to TRBJ1-5; possible D gene TRBD1, 5 bases. Germline V CDR1 and CDR2: LNHDA, SQIVND (reference sequence). Between the trimmed V and J ends, which lost 2 bases and 6 bases, there was a span of 11 bases. This CDR3 has 14 residues. In nucleotides, the CDR3 is TGTGCCAGTAGTATATTGCAGGGCGGTCAGCCCCAGCATTTT. Amino acid sequence: CASSILQGGQPQHF.

The chain uses TRBV15 and TRBJ2-7; the match to TRBD1 covers 8 bases. This CDR3 comprises 14 residues. The V and J ends lost 1 base and 2 bases, in that order; junction bases with no gene match: 1. Germline V gives CDR1 LNHNV, CDR2 YYDKDF (reference sequence). The CDR3 bases are TGTGCCACCAGCAGAGGGACAGGGCCCTACGAGCAGTACTTC. Its translation: CATSRGTGPYEQYF.

The rearrangement uses TRBV13 and TRBJ2-7; 9 bases line up with TRBD2. The V segment lost 3 bases and the J segment 3 bases; nucleotides outside the gene matches: 3. The germline V gene encodes CDR1 PRHDT and CDR2 FYEKMQ (reference sequence). This CDR3 spans 14 amino acids. CDR3 protein: CASSFSTSGYEQYF. The CDR3, as DNA: TGTGCCAGCAGCTTTTCGACTAGCGGCTACGAGCAGTACTTC. Using reference TRBV13 and TRBJ2-7 for the parts outside the CDR3, the full variable domain is AAGVIQSPRHLIKEKRETATLKCYPIPRHDTVYWYQQGPGQDPQFLISFYEKMQSDKGSIPDRFSAQQFSDYHSELNMSSLELGDSALYFCASSFSTSGYEQYFGPGTRLTVT.

The chain combines TRBV28 with TRBJ1-5; tentatively, D is TRBD1 (5 bases). Trimming took 2 bases from V and 1 from J, leaving 12 bases between them. The CDR3 runs 16 residues. Germline V CDR1 and CDR2: MDHEN, SYDVKM. The CDR3 nucleotides read TGTGCCAGCAGTTTAACAAGGGGCGGAAGCAATCAGCCCCAGCATTTT. Translation: CASSLTRGGSNQPQHF.

The chain has TRBV11-3 and TRBJ2-7; 14 nucleotides agree with TRBD2. Germline assignment: CDR1 SGHNT and CDR2 YENEEA. Germline trimming cut 1 base from V and 4 bases from J; bases unmatched to any gene: 6. The CDR3 totals 17 residues. CDR3 protein: CASSLVGTSGRKYEQYF. CDR3 bases: TGTGCCAGCAGCTTAGTCGGGACTAGCGGGAGAAAGTACGAGCAGTACTTC.

The table lists this clone with a few counts. This chain connects TRBV14 to TRBJ1-2; 9 bases are shared with TRBD1. The CDR3 has 18 amino acids. V lost 2 bases, J lost 6 bases, and 16 bases stayed unmatched. Per the germline V gene, CDR1 is SGHDN and CDR2 is FVKESK. The CDR3 here is CASSQPGQGVGRFNGYTF. CDR3 in DNA: TGTGCCAGCAGCCAACCGGGACAGGGAGTAGGCAGGTTCAATGGCTACACCTTC.

The chain uses TRBV29-1 and TRBJ2-7; D remains ambiguous. The CDR3 loop spans 11 amino acids. Germline V gene data show CDR1 as SQVTM and CDR2 as ANQGSEA. With 7 bases removed from V and 2 bases from J, the gap between germline ends came to 9 bases. The CDR3 is CSGGTTYEQYF. The DNA of the CDR3 is TGCAGCGGTGGAACTACCTACGAGCAGTACTTC.

The CDR3 region is CASGLVGQTSSYEQYF. In DNA form, the CDR3 reads TGTGCTAGTGGTTTGGTAGGCCAGACTAGCTCCTACGAGCAGTACTTC. The chain combines TRBV12-5 with TRBJ2-7; maybe TRBD2 (6 bases). The ends were cut back, 0 bases at V and 0 bases at J, with 12 bases in the middle. CDR3 length: 16 amino acids. Germline V lookup: CDR1 LGHNT, CDR2 FRNRAP. Full variable domain (outside the CDR3, taken from reference TRBV12-5 and TRBJ2-7): DARVTQTPRHKVTEMGQEVTMRCQPILGHNTVFWYRQTMMQGLELLAYFRNRAPLDDSGMPKDRFSAEMPDATLATLKIQPSEPRDSAVYFCASGLVGQTSSYEQYFGPGTRLTVT.

The V gene is TRBV7-2, the J gene TRBJ1-4; 8 bases line up with TRBD1. The CDR3 loop spans 17 amino acids. The trim removed 3 bases at V and 4 bases at J, leaving 10 bases unmatched. The germline V gene has CDR1 SGHTA and CDR2 FQGNSA. CDR3 loop: CASSFNPGGAFNEKLFF. The CDR3, as DNA: TGTGCCAGCAGCTTCAACCCAGGGGGCGCGTTTAATGAAAAACTGTTTTTT.

For this clone: Additional DNA sequences in this sample encode the identical CDR3. This chain links TRBV7-9 with TRBJ2-7; 7 nucleotides agree with TRBD2. V shed 0 bases and J 1 base; nucleotides not matched to a gene: 0. In germline, CDR1 is SEHNR, CDR2 FQNEAQ (reference sequence). This CDR3 has 14 residues. The CDR3: CASSLAGGSYEQYF. The CDR3 DNA is TGTGCCAGCAGCTTAGCGGGAGGGTCCTACGAGCAGTACTTC.

The genes are TRBV7-9 and TRBJ1-3, with 8 bases aligning to TRBD1. The CDR3 loop spans 17 amino acids. Trimming took 5 bases from V and 1 from J; bases not matched to a gene: 10. The germline gives CDR1 SEHNR, CDR2 FQNEAQ (reference sequence). CDR3 in DNA: TGTGCCAGCAGCCCTGGACAGGGTGAATTGTCTGGAAACACCATATATTTT. Translation gives CASSPGQGELSGNTIYF.

The chain couples TRBV28 to TRBJ1-2; perhaps TRBD1 as D (5 bases). V lost 2 bases, J lost 8 bases, and 12 bases lay in between. The CDR3 contains 13 residues. Germline V CDR1 and CDR2: MDHEN, SYDVKM. The CDR3 region has the DNA TGTGCCAGCAGTTTAGGCAGGGTAAGAGGCTACACCTTC. Translation gives CASSLGRVRGYTF.

V and J are TRBV30 and TRBJ1-2; perhaps TRBD1 as D (5 bases). V lost 5 bases to trimming and J lost 6 bases, with 16 bases between them. CDR3 length equals 13 residues. CDR1 is GTSNPN and CDR2 is SVGIG in the germline V gene (reference sequence). CDR3 bases: TGTGCCTGGGGGGGTTCAGGGTGGCATGGCTACACCTTC. This gives the protein CAWGGSGWHGYTF.